The rows below give T cell receptor beta chains drawn from one sample of a study of T cell responses to AZD1222 COVID-19 vaccine. Data came from immunoSEQ multiplex PCR; TCRdb stores just in-frame clones and leaves some out. Here the sample spans 110,000 or so clones, approximately 89% being singletons. The specimen comprised peripheral blood, sampled 28 days after the second AZD1222 dose. These receptors all come from an adult who received the AZD1222 COVID-19 vaccine. CDR3s include the opening cysteine and the closing phenylalanine or tryptophan. Fields, in order: V gene, clone size, J gene, D gene, CDR3 DNA, CDR3 protein. A D gene is named only where the DNA matches it firmly. Expanded clones get a size class; other rows say once, few or many, or leave the size out.

>TRBV5-1|once|TRBJ2-7|.
TGCGCCAGCAGCTTGAGGGCAGGATCCCACGAGCAGTACTTC
CASSLRAGSHEQYF
>TRBV11-1|.|TRBJ2-2|TRBD2
TGTGCCAGCAGCTCCTGGACTAGCAGGAACACCGGGGAGCTGTTTTTT
CASSSWTSRNTGELFF
>TRBV3-1/TRBV3-2|.|TRBJ1-2|.
TGTGCCAGCAGCCCGGCGGGGGATCAAGTCTCTGGCTACACCTTC
CASSPAGDQVSGYTF
>TRBV27|.|TRBJ1-6|TRBD1
TGTGCCAGCAATCGACAGGGGAATTCACCCCTCCACTTT
CASNRQGNSPLHF
>TRBV5-1|.|TRBJ1-1|TRBD1
TGCGCCAGCAGCTGGACAGGGGCAAACACTGAAGCTTTCTTT
CASSWTGANTEAFF
>TRBV5-6|.|TRBJ1-6|.
TGTGCCAGCAGCTTGGGATCTTCACCCCTCCACTTT
CASSLGSSPLHF
>TRBV7-2|.|TRBJ2-5|TRBD2
TGTGCCAGCAGCTACCCGGGGGGGAAAGAGACCCAGTACTTC
CASSYPGGKETQYF
>TRBV20-1|.|TRBJ2-3|.
TGCAGTGCTAGTATGGCGGTAAAAAGCACAGATACGCAGTATTTT
CSASMAVKSTDTQYF
>TRBV18|.|TRBJ2-7|.
TGTGCCAGCTCACCGTGGATGGACGGTACCTACGAGCAGTACTTC
CASSPWMDGTYEQYF
>TRBV7-9|.|TRBJ2-5|.
TGTGCCAGCAGCTTCACGGGGGCAGCCCAAGAGACCCAGTACTTC
CASSFTGAAQETQYF
>TRBV5-4|.|TRBJ2-1|.
TGTGCCAGCAGCTTGAAGGGGGACTCCTACAATGAGCAGTTCTTC
CASSLKGDSYNEQFF
>TRBV6-5|.|TRBJ2-5|.
TGTGCCAGCAGTTACGGGGGAGAGACCCAGTACTTC
CASSYGGETQYF
>TRBV10-3|.|TRBJ2-3|TRBD2
TGTGCCATCAGTTTGACTAGCGGGGGCACAGATACGCAGTATTTT
CAISLTSGGTDTQYF
>TRBV11-3|.|TRBJ1-5|TRBD1
TGTGCCAGGGAACAGGGGCTAAATCAGCCCCAGCATTTT
CAREQGLNQPQHF
>TRBV7-3|.|TRBJ2-7|TRBD1
TGTGCCAGCAGCAAATCGGCCGGGACAGGGAGCGAGCAGTACTTC
CASSKSAGTGSEQYF
>TRBV19|.|TRBJ2-7|.
TGTGCCAGTAGCCCGGAGTGGGGGACAAATACCTACGAGCAGTACTTC
CASSPEWGTNTYEQYF
>TRBV2|.|TRBJ1-1|.
TGTGCCAGCATTGCCAGCAGGAACACTGAAGCTTTCTTT
CASIASRNTEAFF
>TRBV5-1|.|TRBJ2-5|.
TGCGCCAGCAGCTTGGAAGGCTCCCAGATGGAGACCCAGTACTTC
CASSLEGSQMETQYF
>TRBV5-6|.|TRBJ2-2|.
TGTGCCAGCAGCACACCGGGACTGCTGAACACCGGGGAGCTGTTTTTT
CASSTPGLLNTGELFF
>TRBV6-1|few|TRBJ2-1|TRBD2
TGTGCCAGCAGTGAACAGCCGGGGGGGCCCGGGGTCAATGAGCAGTTCTTC
CASSEQPGGPGVNEQFF
>TRBV5-4|.|TRBJ1-2|.
TGTGCCAGCAGCACGGACAGAAACTATGGCTACACCTTC
CASSTDRNYGYTF
>TRBV7-9|.|TRBJ1-2|TRBD1
TGTGCCAGCCAGGGGGGGACTAACTATGGCTACACCTTC
CASQGGTNYGYTF
>TRBV11-3|once|TRBJ1-1|TRBD1
TGTGCCAGCAGCTCCGGGACAGGGGGCAACACTGAAGCTTTCTTT
CASSSGTGGNTEAFF
>TRBV7-9|.|TRBJ2-3|TRBD2
TGTGCCAGCAGCTTTGGGCAGCGGGAGGAAGCAGATACGCAGTATTTT
CASSFGQREEADTQYF
>TRBV18|.|TRBJ1-6|.
TGTGCCAGCTCAATGAGAAATTCACCCCTCCACTTT
CASSMRNSPLHF
>TRBV5-6|.|TRBJ1-1|.
TGTGCCAGCAGCTTGTCCTGGGCTAAACTGAACACTGAAGCTTTCTTT
CASSLSWAKLNTEAFF
>TRBV6-5|.|TRBJ2-3|.
TGTGCCAGCAGGAATACAGATACGCAGTATTTT
CASRNTDTQYF
>TRBV7-8|.|TRBJ1-1|.
TGTGCCAGCAGCTTTGGTTCAGGGACTGAAGCTTTCTTT
CASSFGSGTEAFF
>TRBV28|.|TRBJ1-2|.
TGTGCCAGCTCTAGGGGGGACTATGGCTACACCTTC
CASSRGDYGYTF
>TRBV10-3|.|TRBJ1-1|.
TGTGCCATCAGGGGGGACGGCCTGAACACTGAAGCTTTCTTT
CAIRGDGLNTEAFF
>TRBV5-4|.|TRBJ2-7|TRBD1
TGTGCCAGCAGCACGGGACAGCGACCGTACGAGCAGTACTTC
CASSTGQRPYEQYF
>TRBV7-6|.|TRBJ2-2|TRBD2
TGTGCCAGCAGGCTAGCGGGGATCTTAGGCGGGGAGCTGTTTTTT
CASRLAGILGGELFF
>TRBV7-2|.|TRBJ2-1|.
TGTGCCAGCAGCTTAGGGTCACGAGGCGAGCAGTTCTTC
CASSLGSRGEQFF
>TRBV18|.|TRBJ2-3|.
TGTGCCAGCTCACCGTTCGGGGTCCCAGATACGCAGTATTTT
CASSPFGVPDTQYF
>TRBV5-6|.|TRBJ2-1|.
TGTGCCAGCAGCGGCCAGTCCTACAATGAGCAGTTCTTC
CASSGQSYNEQFF
>TRBV6-5|.|TRBJ2-3|TRBD2
TGTGCCAGCAGTTACGATCTAGCGGGCACAGATACGCAGTATTTT
CASSYDLAGTDTQYF
>TRBV5-5|.|TRBJ1-5|.
TGTGCCAGCAGCCAACAGACCTATAGCAATCAGCCCCAGCATTTT
CASSQQTYSNQPQHF
>TRBV5-1|once|TRBJ2-7|.
TGCGCCAGCAGCACCGATCGAAACGAGGAGTACTTC
CASSTDRNEEYF
>TRBV6-5|.|TRBJ1-1|.
TGTGCCAGCAGGCGCACAGTGAACACTGAAGCTTTCTTT
CASRRTVNTEAFF
>TRBV24-1|once|TRBJ1-1|.
TGTGCCACCAGTGATTTGCGGAAACAAGAAGCTTTCTTT
CATSDLRKQEAFF
>TRBV24-1|.|TRBJ2-1|TRBD1
TGTGCCACCAGTGATTCGACAGGGGGGCGATCTGGGAATGAGCAGTTCTTC
CATSDSTGGRSGNEQFF
>TRBV5-6|.|TRBJ2-7|TRBD2
TGTGCCAGCAGCTCCACTAGCGGGACCCGCTCCTACGAGCAGTACTTC
CASSSTSGTRSYEQYF
>TRBV28|.|TRBJ2-7|TRBD2
TGTGCCAGCATTCTAGCGGGGGGCTACGAGCAGTACTTC
CASILAGGYEQYF
>TRBV7-3|.|TRBJ2-3|TRBD1
TGTGCCAGCAGCTTAGGGGACAGGGGGCTGACAGATACGCAGTATTTT
CASSLGDRGLTDTQYF
>TRBV19|.|TRBJ2-4|.
TGTGCCAGTAGCCAAGGGGGGAAAAACATTCAGTACTTC
CASSQGGKNIQYF
>TRBV6-2/TRBV6-3|once|TRBJ1-1|.
TGTGCCAGCAGTTGGGGGGAGGAGGACACTGAAGCTTTCTTT
CASSWGEEDTEAFF
>TRBV6-5|.|TRBJ1-1|.
TGTGCCAGCAGTTACACGTGGAGTACTGAAGCTTTCTTT
CASSYTWSTEAFF
>TRBV4-2|.|TRBJ2-7|.
TGTGCCAGCAGCCAAGGGGGGCAGGGCTACGAGCAGTACTTC
CASSQGGQGYEQYF
>TRBV4-2|.|TRBJ1-4|.
TGTGCCAGCAGCCAAGAATACCCCCAAGGGGTACGTGAAAAACTGTTTTTT
CASSQEYPQGVREKLFF
>TRBV12-3/TRBV12-4|.|TRBJ2-1|.
TGTGCCAGCAGTTTGGGCCCTTGGACTGAGCAGTTCTTC
CASSLGPWTEQFF
>TRBV6-5|.|TRBJ2-7|.
TGTGCCAGCAGTCCCCAACAGGGACCCTACGAGCAGTACTTC
CASSPQQGPYEQYF
>TRBV7-8|.|TRBJ1-2|TRBD1
TGTGCCAGCAGCCCACGGGACAGCAATCACTATGGCTACACCTTC
CASSPRDSNHYGYTF